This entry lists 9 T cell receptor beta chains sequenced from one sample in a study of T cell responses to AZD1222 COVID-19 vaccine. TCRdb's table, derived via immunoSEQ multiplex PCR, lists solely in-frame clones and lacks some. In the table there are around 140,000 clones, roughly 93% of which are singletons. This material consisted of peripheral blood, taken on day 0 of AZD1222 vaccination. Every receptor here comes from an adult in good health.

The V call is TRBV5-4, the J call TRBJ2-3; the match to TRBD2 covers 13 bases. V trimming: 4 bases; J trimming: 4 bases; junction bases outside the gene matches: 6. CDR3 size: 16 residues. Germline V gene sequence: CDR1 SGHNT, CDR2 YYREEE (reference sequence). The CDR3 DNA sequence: TGTGCCAGCAGCAGGAGGACTAGCGGGAGCGCAGATACGCAGTATTTT. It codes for CASSRRTSGSADTQYF.

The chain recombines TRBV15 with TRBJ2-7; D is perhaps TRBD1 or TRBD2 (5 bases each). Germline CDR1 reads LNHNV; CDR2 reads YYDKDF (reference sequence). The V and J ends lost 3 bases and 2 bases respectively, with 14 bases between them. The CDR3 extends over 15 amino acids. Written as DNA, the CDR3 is TGTGCCACCAGCAGGGGGGTTTGGTTAGCCTACGAGCAGTACTTC. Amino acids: CATSRGVWLAYEQYF.

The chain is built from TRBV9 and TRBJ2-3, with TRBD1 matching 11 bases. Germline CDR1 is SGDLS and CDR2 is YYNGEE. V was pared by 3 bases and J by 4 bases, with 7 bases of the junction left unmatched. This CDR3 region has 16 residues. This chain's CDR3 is CASSGYRTGGADTQYF. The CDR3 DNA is TGTGCCAGCAGCGGGTACCGGACAGGGGGCGCAGATACGCAGTATTTT.

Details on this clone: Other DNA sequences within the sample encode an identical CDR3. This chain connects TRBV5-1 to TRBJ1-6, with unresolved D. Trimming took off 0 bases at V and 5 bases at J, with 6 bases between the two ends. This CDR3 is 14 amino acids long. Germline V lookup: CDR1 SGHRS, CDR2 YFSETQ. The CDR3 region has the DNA TGCGCCAGCAGCTTGGAAGGGAATAATTCACCCCTCCACTTT. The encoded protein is CASSLEGNNSPLHF.

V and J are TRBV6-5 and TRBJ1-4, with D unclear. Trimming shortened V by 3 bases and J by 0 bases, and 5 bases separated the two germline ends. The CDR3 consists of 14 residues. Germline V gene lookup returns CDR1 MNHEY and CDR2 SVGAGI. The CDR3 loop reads CASSYSATNEKLFF. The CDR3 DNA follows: TGTGCCAGCAGTTATAGTGCAACTAATGAAAAACTGTTTTTT.

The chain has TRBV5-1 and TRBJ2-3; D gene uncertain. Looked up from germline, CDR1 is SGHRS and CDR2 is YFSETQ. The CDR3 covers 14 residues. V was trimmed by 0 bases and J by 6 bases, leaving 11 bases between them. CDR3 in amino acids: CASSLAFQEDTQYF. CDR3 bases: TGCGCCAGCAGCTTGGCCTTTCAAGAGGATACGCAGTATTTT.

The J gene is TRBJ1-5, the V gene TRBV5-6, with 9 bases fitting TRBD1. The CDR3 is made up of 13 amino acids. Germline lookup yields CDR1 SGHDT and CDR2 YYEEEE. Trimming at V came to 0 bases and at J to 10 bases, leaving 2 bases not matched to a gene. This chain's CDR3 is CASSLGQGEPQHF. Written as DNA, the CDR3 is TGTGCCAGCAGCTTGGGACAGGGGGAACCCCAGCATTTT.

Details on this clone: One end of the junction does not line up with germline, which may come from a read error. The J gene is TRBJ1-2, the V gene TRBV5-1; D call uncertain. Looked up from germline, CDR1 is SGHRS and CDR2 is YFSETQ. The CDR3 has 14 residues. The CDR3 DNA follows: TGCGCCAGCAGCTTACAGCCGGCTAATTATGGCTACACCTTC. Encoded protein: CASSLQPANYGYTF. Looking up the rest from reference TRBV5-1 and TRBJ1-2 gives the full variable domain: KAGVTQTPRYLIKTRGQQVTLSCSPISGHRSVSWYQQTPGQGLQFLFEYFSETQRNKGNFPGRFSGRQFSNSRSEMNVSTLELGDSALYLCASSLQPANYGYTFGSGTRLTVV.

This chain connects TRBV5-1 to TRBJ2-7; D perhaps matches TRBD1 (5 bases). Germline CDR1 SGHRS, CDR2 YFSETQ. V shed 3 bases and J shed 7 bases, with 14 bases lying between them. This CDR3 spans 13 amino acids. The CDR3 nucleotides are TGCGCCAGCAGCTCGACAGCCCCCGGAGAGCAGTACTTC. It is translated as CASSSTAPGEQYF.